The T cell receptor (beta chain) under discussion was sequenced for a study of blood T cell repertoires in COVID-19. Study background: PBMCs, B-cell-depleted T cells, or T cells were the source of the cDNA or gDNA that made up the material.

The assay was immunoSEQ multiplex PCR, and TCRdb's table has in-frame clones only and misses some. The repertoire holds a few hundred thousand clones, with about 87% as singletons. V shed 5 bases, J shed 8 bases, and the junction held 13 bases outside the gene matches. Per the germline V gene, CDR1 is MNHEY and CDR2 is SMNVEV (reference sequence). The CDR3 covers 15 residues. The TCR sequence derives from a man aged 18 to 29 with COVID-19, enrolled during active disease. The chain couples TRBV27 to TRBJ2-3; TRBD1 matches at 7 bases. The sequencing input was peripheral blood. The CDR3 DNA sequence: TGTGCCAGCAGTAGAGGACAGGCAAGGGCCGGTACGCAGTATTTT. Translating gives CASSRGQARAGTQYF.